What follows describes a single T cell receptor (beta chain). The target antigen is unknown. The record originates from a study of T cells expressing NK-cell markers. Study at large: The sequencing cohort of eight donors included seven HCMV-seropositive individuals and one seronegative individual. General study findings and limits: Unclear, still, was the HCMV specificity of the expanded NKG2C+ T cell clones. The share of CD8+ T cells held by dominant NKG2C+ clonotypes was about 1.0-8% in several donors.

Germline-derived CDR1 and CDR2 are SGHAT and FQNNGV. The CDR3 spans 14 residues. TCRdb re-called the 5' RACE reads; every CDR3 protein appears as one record, without DNA. The sample has 140,000 or so distinct CDR3 sequences. The V call is TRBV11-2, the J call TRBJ1-1. What was sequenced was blood T cells: a sorted CD56 or NKG2C T cell subset, CD4+ or CD8+ T cells, or bulk PBMC T cells (not recorded which). The receptor comes from a young man in good health. Here the CDR3 reads CASSLVQSNTEAFF.